This TCR beta chain appears in the sequencing data of a study of cytomegalovirus exposure and HLA in healthy donors. Regarding the study as a whole: The authors enumerated under 200 TCR beta chains as linked to cytomegalovirus.

V dropped 3 bases and J dropped 0; count of bases not matched to a gene: 3. CDR1 LNHDA and CDR2 SQIVND come from the germline V gene (reference sequence). This CDR3 spans 17 amino acids. The study ran its PCR with 60 Vbeta and 13 Jbeta primers. The data were produced by immunoSEQ multiplex PCR, yet TCRdb's version contains in-frame clones alone and is incomplete. The data contain roughly 230,000 clones, roughly 85% of them seen just once; the ten biggest clones take up 0.2% to 0.25%. Concerning this clone: The antigen remains unidentified.

The clonotype originates from a girl aged 2-10 years in good health and CMV-seronegative. This rearrangement joins TRBV19 to TRBJ1-5, with 12 nucleotides matching TRBD1. Sequences were obtained from PBMCs. The DNA of the CDR3 is TGTGCCAGTAGTATCCGGGACAGGGGGCGTAGCAATCAGCCCCAGCATTTT. Its translation is CASSIRDRGRSNQPQHF.